The present entry profiles one T cell receptor (beta chain) with its context. Its antigen is unidentified. The data derive from a study of T cell responses to AZD1222 COVID-19 vaccine. Broader study findings: There were mostly white British donors and more females than males, and clonal diversity was possibly underestimated.

The protocol was immunoSEQ multiplex PCR, while the TCRdb copy is restricted to in-frame clones and leaves out a portion. The sample yields 50,000 to 60,000 clones, about 80% seen once. Per germline, CDR1 KGHDR and CDR2 SFDVKD. V trimming: 4 bases; J trimming: 4 bases; junction bases outside the gene matches: 10. CDR3 size: 17 residues. This sample comprised peripheral blood, obtained 28 days after the second AZD1222 dose. This receptor was identified in an adult who received the AZD1222 COVID-19 vaccine. V usage is TRBV24-1 and J usage is TRBJ2-3; 10 bases are shared with TRBD1. CDR3: CATSDLGGQGWADTQYF. The CDR3 coding sequence is TGTGCCACCAGTGACTTGGGGGGACAGGGGTGGGCAGATACGCAGTATTTT.